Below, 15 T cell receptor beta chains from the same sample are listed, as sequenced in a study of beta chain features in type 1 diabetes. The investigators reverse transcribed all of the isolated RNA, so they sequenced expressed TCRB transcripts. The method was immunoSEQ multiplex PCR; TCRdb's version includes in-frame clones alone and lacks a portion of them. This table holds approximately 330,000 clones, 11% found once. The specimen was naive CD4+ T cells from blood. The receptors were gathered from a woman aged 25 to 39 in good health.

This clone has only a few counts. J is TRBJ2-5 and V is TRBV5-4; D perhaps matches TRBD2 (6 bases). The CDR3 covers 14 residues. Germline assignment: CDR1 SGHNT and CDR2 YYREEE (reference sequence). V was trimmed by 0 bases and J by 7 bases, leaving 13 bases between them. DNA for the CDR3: TGTGCCAGCAGCTTGGTGGGGACTGATGGGACCCAGTACTTC. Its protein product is CASSLVGTDGTQYF.

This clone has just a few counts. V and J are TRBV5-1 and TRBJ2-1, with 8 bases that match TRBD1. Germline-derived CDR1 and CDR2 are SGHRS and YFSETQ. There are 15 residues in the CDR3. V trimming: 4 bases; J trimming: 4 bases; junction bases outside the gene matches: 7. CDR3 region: CASSAQGAGYNEQFF. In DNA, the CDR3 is TGCGCCAGCAGCGCGCAGGGGGCGGGATACAATGAGCAGTTCTTC.

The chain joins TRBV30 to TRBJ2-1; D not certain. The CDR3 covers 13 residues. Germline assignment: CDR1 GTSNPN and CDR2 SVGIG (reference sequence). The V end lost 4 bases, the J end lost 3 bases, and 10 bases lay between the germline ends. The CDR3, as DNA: TGTGCCTGGAACATTCTTCGCTACAATGAGCAGTTCTTC. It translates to CAWNILRYNEQFF.

CDR3 coding DNA: TGTGCCAGCAGCTTTGTCGGGACAGGGGCAGATACGCAGTATTTT. Its translation: CASSFVGTGADTQYF. The rearrangement links TRBV7-3 to TRBJ2-3; 10 bases match TRBD1. Germline V lookup: CDR1 SGHTA, CDR2 FQGTGA. With V trimmed by 3 bases and J by 4 bases, 4 bases remained unmatched. The CDR3 totals 15 residues.

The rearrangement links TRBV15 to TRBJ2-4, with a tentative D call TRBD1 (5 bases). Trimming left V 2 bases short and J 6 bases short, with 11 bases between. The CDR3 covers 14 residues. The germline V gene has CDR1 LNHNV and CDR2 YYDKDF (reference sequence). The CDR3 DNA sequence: TGTGCCACCAGCAGACGTCAGGGCGGAAACATTCAGTACTTC. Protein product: CATSRRQGGNIQYF.

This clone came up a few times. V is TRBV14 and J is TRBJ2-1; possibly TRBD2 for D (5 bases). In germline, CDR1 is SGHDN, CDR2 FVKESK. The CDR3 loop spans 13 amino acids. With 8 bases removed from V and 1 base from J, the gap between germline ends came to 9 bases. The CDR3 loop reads CASALGSYNEQFF. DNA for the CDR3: TGTGCCAGCGCACTAGGATCCTACAATGAGCAGTTCTTC.

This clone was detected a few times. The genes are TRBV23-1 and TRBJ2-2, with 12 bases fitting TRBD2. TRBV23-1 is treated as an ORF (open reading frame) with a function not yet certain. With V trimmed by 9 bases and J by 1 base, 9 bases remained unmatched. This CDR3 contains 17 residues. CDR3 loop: CARPILTSGRNTGELFF. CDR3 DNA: TGCGCCAGGCCGATCTTGACTAGCGGGAGGAACACCGGGGAGCTGTTTTTT.

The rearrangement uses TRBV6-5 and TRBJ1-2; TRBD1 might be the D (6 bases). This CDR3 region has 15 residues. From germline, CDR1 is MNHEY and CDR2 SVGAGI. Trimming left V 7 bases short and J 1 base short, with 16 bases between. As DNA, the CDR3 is TGTGCCAGCAAGGCAGGGGCGTCTGATAACTATGGCTACACCTTC. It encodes CASKAGASDNYGYTF.

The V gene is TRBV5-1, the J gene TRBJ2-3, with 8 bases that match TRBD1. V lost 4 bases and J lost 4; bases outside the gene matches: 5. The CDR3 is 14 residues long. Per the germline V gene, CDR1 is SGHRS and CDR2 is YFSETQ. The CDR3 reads CASSAGGASDTQYF. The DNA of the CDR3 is TGCGCCAGCAGCGCAGGGGGCGCCTCAGATACGCAGTATTTT.

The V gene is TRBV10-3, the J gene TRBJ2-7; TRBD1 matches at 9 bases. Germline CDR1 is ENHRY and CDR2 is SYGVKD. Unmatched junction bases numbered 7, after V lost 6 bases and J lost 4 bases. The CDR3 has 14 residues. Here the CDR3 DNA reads TGTGCCATCAGCCCGGGACAGGGTCTGTACGAGCAGTACTTC. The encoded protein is CAISPGQGLYEQYF.

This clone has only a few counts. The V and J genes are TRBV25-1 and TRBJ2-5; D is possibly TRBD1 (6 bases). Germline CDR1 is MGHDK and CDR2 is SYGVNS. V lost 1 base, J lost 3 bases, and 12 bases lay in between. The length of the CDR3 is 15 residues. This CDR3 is CASSELWGPEETQYF. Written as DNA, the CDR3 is TGTGCCAGCAGTGAATTATGGGGGCCGGAAGAGACCCAGTACTTC.

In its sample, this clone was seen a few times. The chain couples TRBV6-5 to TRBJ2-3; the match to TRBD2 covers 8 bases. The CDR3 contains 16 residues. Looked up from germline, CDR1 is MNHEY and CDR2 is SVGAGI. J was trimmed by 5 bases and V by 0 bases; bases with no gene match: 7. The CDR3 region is CASSYSGGSGVDTQYF. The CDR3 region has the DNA TGTGCCAGCAGTTACTCTGGGGGTAGCGGGGTAGATACGCAGTATTTT.

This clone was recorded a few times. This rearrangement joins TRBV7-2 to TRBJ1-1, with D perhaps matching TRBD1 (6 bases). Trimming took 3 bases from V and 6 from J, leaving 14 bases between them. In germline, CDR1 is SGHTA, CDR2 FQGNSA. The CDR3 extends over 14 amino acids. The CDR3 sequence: CASSFHREGAEAFF. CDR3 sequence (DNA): TGTGCCAGCAGCTTCCACAGGGAGGGTGCTGAAGCTTTCTTT.

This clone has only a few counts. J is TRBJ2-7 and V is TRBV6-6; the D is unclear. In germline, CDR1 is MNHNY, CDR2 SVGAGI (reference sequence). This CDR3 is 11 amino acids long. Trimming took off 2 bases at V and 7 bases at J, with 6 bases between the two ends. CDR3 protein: CASSYAREQYF. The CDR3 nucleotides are TGTGCCAGCAGTTACGCCAGGGAGCAGTACTTC.

The CDR3 loop reads CASSVELATSYEQYF. CDR3 DNA sequence: TGTGCCAGCAGCGTAGAACTAGCCACCTCCTACGAGCAGTACTTC. The rearrangement links TRBV9 to TRBJ2-7; D may be TRBD2 (6 bases). The CDR3 totals 15 residues. Trimming removed 0 bases at V and 0 bases at J, with 10 bases between. Germline lookup yields CDR1 SGDLS and CDR2 YYNGEE.